This note documents a single TCR beta chain sequence. Its specificity is not known. The data are from a study of shared clonotypes between healthy human individuals. Overall study results and limits: Donor scarcity curtailed the genetic and exposure-history diversity represented herein.

TCRdb's copy holds only in-frame clones and misses some; the assay was immunoSEQ multiplex PCR. The table lists millions of clones, roughly 96% of them singletons. The V end lost 0 bases, the J end lost 5 bases, and 6 bases lay between the germline ends. Germline V CDR1 and CDR2: SGDLS, YYNGEE. This CDR3 comprises 14 residues. V gene TRBV9 combines with J gene TRBJ1-6; no clear D gene. The TCR originated in a man between 18 and 35 years old in good health. The sample taken for sequencing was naive CD4+ T cells sorted from blood. Subset defined: CD45RA+ positively selected. CDR3 coding DNA: TGTGCCAGCAGCGTAGCGGCAAATAATTCACCCCTCCACTTT. The encoded protein is CASSVAANNSPLHF.